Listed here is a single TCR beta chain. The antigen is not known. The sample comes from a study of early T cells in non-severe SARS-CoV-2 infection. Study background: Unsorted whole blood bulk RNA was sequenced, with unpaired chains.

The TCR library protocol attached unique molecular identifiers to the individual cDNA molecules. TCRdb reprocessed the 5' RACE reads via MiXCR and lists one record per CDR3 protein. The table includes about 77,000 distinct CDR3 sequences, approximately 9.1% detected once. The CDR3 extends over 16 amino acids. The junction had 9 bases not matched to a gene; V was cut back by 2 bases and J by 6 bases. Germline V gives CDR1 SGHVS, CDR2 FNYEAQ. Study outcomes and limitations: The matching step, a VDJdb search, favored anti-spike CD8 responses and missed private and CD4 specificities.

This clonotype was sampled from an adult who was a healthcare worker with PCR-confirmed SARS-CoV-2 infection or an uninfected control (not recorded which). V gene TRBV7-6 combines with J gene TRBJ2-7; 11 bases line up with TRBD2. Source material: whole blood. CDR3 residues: CASSLLSGRALGEQYF. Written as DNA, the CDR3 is TGTGCCAGCAGCTTACTTAGCGGGAGGGCCCTCGGCGAGCAGTACTTC. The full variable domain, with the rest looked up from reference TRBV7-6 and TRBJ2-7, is GAGVSQSPRYKVTKRGQDVALRCDPISGHVSLYWYRQALGQGPEFLTYFNYEAQQDKSGLPNDRFSAERPEGSISTLTIQRTEQRDSAMYRCASSLLSGRALGEQYFGPGTRLTVT.